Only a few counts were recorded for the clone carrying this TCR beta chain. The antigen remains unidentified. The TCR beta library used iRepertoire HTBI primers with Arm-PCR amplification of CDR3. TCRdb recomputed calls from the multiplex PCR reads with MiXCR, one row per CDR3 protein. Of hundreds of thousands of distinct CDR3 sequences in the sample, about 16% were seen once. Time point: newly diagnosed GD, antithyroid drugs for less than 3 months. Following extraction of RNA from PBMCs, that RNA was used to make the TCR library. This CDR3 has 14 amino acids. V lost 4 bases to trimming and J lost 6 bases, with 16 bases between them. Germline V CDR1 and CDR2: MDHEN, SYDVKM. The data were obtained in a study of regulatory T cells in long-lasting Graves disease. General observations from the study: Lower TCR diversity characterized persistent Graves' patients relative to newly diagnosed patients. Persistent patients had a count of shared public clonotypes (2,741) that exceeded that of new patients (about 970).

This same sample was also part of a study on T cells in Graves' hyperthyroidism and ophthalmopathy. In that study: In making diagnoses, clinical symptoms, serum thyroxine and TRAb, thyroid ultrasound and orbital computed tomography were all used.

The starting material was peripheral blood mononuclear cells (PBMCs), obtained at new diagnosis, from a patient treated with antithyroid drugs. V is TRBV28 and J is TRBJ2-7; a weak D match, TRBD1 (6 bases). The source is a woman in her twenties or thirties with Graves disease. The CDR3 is CASSYRDRGSEQYF. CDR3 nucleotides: TGTGCCAGCAGTTACAGGGATCGGGGCAGCGAGCAGTACTTC.